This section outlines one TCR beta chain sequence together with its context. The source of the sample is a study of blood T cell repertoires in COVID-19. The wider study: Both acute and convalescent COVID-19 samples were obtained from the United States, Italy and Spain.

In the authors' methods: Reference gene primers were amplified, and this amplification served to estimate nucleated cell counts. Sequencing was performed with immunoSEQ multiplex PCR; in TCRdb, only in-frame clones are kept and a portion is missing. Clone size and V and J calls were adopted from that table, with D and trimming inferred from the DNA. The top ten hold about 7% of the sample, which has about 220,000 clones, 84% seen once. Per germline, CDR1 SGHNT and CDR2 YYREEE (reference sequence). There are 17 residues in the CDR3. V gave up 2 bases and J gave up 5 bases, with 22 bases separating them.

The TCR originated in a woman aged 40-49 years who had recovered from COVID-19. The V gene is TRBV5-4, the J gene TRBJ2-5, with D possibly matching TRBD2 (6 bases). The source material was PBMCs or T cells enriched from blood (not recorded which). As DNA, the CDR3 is TGTGCCAGCAGCTTATATGCCGGGACTTTAGCCGGGGAGACCCAGTACTTC. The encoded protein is CASSLYAGTLAGETQYF.